The clone carrying this TCR beta chain appeared a single time. Its antigen is as yet unknown. PCR used 60 Vbeta primers and 13 Jbeta primers. Clones were read by immunoSEQ multiplex PCR, and TCRdb kept only the in-frame ones, dropping some. The sample records under 200,000 clones, about 71% being singletons. This record belongs to a study of cytomegalovirus exposure and HLA in healthy donors. General study points: HLA restriction was apparent for most CMV-associated TCR beta chains in a later analysis.

This CDR3 is 14 amino acids long. The junction had 5 bases not matched to a gene; V was cut back by 0 bases and J by 11 bases. The germline V gene has CDR1 SGHDT and CDR2 YYEEEE. Sequencing input: PBMCs. The chain links TRBV5-6 to TRBJ1-4; TRBD1 matches at 9 bases. The TCR sequence derives from a woman aged 40 to 49 in good health and CMV-seropositive. As DNA, the CDR3 is TGTGCCAGCAGCTTGGGGGACAGGGAGAGGAAACTGTTTTTT. It translates to CASSLGDRERKLFF.